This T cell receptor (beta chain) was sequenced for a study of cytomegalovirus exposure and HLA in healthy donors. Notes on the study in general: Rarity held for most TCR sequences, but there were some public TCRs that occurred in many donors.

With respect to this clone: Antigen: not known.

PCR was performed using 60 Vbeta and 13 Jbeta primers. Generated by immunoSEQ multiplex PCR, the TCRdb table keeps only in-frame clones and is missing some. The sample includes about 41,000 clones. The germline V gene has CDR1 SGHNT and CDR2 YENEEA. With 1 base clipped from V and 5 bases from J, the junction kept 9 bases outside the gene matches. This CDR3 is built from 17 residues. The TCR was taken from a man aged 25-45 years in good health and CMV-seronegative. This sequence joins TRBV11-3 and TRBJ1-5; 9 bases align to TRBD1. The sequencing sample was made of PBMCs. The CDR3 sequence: CASSLVTGQGRYQPQHF. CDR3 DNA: TGTGCCAGCAGCTTAGTTACAGGACAGGGGAGATATCAGCCCCAGCATTTT.